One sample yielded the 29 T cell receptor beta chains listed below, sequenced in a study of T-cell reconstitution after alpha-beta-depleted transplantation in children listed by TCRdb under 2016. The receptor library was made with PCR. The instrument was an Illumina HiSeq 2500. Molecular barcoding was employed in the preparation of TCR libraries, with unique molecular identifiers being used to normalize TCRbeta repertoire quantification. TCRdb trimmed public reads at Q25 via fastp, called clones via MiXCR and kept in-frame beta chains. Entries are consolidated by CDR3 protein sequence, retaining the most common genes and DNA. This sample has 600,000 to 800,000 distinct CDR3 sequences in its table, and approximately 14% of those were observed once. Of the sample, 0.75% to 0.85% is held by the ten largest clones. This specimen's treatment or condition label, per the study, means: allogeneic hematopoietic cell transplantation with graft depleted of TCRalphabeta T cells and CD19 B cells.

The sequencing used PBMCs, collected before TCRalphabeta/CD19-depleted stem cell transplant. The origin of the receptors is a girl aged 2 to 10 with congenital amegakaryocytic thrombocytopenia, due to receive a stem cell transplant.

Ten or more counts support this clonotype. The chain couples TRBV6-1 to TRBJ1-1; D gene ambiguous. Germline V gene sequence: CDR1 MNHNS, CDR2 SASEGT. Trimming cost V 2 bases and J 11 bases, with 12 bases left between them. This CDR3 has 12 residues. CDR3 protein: CASSESGKAAFF. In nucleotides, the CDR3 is TGTGCCAGCAGTGAATCTGGGAAAGCGGCTTTCTTT.

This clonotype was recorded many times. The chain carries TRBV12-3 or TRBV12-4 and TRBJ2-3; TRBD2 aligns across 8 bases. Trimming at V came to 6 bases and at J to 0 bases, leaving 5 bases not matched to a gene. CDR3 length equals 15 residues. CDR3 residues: CASRRASGSTDTQYF. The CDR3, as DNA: TGTGCCAGCAGGAGGGCTAGCGGGAGCACAGATACGCAGTATTTT.

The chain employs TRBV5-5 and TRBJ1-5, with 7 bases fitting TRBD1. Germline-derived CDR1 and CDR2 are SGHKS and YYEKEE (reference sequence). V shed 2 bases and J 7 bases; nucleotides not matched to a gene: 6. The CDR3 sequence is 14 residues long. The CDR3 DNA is TGTGCCAGCAGCTTTTCACAGGGGTACCAGCCCCAGCATTTT. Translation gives CASSFSQGYQPQHF. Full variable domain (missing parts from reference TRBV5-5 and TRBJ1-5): DAGVTQSPTHLIKTRGQQVTLRCSPISGHKSVSWYQQVLGQGPQFIFQYYEKEERGRGNFPDRFSARQFPNYSSELNVNALLLGDSALYLCASSFSQGYQPQHFGDGTRLSIL.

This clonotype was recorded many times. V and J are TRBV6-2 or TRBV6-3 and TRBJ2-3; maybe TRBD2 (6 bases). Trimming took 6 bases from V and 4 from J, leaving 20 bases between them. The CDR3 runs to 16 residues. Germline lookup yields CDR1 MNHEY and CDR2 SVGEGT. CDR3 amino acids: CASSSDRDGGPDTQYF. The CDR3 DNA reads TGTGCCAGCAGCTCGGATCGGGACGGAGGGCCAGATACGCAGTATTTT.

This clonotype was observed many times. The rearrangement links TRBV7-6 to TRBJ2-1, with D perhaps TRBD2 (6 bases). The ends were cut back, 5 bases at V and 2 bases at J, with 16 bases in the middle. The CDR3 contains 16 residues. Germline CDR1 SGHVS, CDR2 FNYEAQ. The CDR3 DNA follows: TGTGCCAGCAGCATTCTTGTGGGGGGACCCTACAATGAGCAGTTCTTC. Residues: CASSILVGGPYNEQFF.

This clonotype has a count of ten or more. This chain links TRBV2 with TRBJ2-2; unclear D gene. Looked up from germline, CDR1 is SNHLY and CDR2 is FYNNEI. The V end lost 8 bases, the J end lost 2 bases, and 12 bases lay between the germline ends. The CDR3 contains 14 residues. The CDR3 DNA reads TGTGCCAGCGAAGACTTTCCTAACACCGGGGAGCTGTTTTTT. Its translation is CASEDFPNTGELFF.

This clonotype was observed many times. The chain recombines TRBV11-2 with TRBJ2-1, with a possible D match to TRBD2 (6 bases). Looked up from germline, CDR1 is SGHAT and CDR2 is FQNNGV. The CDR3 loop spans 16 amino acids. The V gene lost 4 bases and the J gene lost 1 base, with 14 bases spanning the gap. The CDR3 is CASSSRDSPSYNEQFF. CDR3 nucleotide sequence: TGTGCCAGCAGCTCCCGGGACTCCCCGTCCTACAATGAGCAGTTCTTC.

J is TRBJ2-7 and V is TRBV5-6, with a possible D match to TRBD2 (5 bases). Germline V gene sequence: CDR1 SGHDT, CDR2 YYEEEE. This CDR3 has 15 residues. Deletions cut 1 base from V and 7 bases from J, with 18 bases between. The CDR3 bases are TGTGCCAGCAGCTTGCGAAGGGCCGGGGTGTATGAGCAGTACTTC. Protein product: CASSLRRAGVYEQYF.

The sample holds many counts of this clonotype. CDR3 sequence reads: CASRLPGQNNEQFF. The CDR3 DNA is TGCGCCAGCAGACTACCGGGACAGAACAATGAGCAGTTCTTC. The chain joins TRBV5-1 to TRBJ2-1; 7 bases match TRBD1. The CDR3 has 14 residues. Germline trimming cut 5 bases from V and 5 bases from J; bases unmatched to any gene: 7. CDR1 and CDR2 from the germline V gene are SGHRS and YFSETQ.

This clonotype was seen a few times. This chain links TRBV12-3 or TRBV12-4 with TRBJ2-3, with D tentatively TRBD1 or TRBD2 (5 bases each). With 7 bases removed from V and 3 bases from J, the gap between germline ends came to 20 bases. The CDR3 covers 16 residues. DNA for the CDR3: TGTGCCAGCATCCCCGGTCCGGGACGGGAAACAGATACGCAGTATTTT. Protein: CASIPGPGRETDTQYF.

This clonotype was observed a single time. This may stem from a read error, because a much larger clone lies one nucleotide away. The CDR3 DNA follows: TGTGCCACCTCACCCAAGGACAGGGGATCGGTCGGGGAGCTGTTTTTT. This codes for CATSPKDRGSVGELFF. This sequence joins TRBV18 and TRBJ2-2; 9 bases are a match to TRBD1. Per the germline V gene, CDR1 is KGHSH and CDR2 is LQKENI. The CDR3 consists of 16 residues.

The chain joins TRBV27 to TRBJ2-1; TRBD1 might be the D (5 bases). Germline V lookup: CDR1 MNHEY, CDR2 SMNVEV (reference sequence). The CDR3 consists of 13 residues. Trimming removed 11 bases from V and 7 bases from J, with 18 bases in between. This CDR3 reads CAVSRGRLNEQFF. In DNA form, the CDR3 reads TGTGCCGTCAGTAGGGGAAGGTTGAATGAGCAGTTCTTC.

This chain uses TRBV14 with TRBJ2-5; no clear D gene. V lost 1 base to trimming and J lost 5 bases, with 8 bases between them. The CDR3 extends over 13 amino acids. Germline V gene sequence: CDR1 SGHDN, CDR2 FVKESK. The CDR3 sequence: CASSQGLVETQYF. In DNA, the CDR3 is TGTGCCAGCAGCCAAGGCCTAGTCGAGACCCAGTACTTC.

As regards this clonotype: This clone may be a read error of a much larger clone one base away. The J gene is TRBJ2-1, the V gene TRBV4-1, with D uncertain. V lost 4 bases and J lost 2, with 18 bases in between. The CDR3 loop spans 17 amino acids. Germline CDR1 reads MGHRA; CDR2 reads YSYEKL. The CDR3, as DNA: TGCGCCAGCAGCCGAGATAGCCGGAGTTGGACCTACAATGAGCAGTTCTTC. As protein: CASSRDSRSWTYNEQFF.

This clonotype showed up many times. CDR3 nucleotide sequence: TGTGGCACCGGCGGGACAGCACACTACGAGCAGTACTTC. It yields the protein CGTGGTAHYEQYF. The chain combines TRBV27 with TRBJ2-7; tentative D call: TRBD1 (7 bases). The CDR3 is 13 amino acids. Germline assignment: CDR1 MNHEY and CDR2 SMNVEV (reference sequence).

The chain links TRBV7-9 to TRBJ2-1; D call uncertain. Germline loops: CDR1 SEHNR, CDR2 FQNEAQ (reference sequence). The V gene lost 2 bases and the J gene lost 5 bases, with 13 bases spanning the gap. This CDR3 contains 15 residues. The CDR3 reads CASSLRSLDNNEQFF. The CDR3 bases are TGTGCCAGCAGCTTACGGAGTCTAGATAACAATGAGCAGTTCTTC.

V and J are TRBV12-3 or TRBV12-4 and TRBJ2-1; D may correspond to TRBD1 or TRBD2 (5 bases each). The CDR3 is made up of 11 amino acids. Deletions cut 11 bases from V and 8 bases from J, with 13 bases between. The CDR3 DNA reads TGTGCCGGGGGTACCTCGTATGAGCAGTTCTTC. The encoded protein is CAGGTSYEQFF.

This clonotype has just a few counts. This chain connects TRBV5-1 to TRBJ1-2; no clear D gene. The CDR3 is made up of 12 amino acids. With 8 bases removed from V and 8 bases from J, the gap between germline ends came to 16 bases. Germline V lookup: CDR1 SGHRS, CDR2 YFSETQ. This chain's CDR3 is CASRLESSGYTF. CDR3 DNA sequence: TGCGCCAGTAGACTAGAATCGTCAGGCTACACCTTC.

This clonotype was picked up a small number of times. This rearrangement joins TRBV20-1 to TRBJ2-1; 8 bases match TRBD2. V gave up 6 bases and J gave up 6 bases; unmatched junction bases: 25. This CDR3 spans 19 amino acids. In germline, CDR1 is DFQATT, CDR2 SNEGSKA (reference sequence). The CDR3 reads CSAITIADTLSRGGNEQFF. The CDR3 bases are TGCAGTGCAATCACGATAGCGGATACTCTGAGCCGGGGGGGCAATGAGCAGTTCTTC.

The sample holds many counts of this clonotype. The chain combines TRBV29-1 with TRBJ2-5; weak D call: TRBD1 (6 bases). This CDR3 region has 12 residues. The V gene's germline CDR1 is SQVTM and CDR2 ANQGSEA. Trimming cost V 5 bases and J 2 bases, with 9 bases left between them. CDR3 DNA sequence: TGCAGCGTTAAGGACAGACAAGAGACCCAGTACTTC. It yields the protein CSVKDRQETQYF.

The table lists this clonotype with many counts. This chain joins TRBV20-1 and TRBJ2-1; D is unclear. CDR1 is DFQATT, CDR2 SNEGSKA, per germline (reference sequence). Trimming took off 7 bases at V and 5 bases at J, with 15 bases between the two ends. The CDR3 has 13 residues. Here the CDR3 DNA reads TGCAGTGGGGCCCTAGGAAGGGACAATGAGCAGTTCTTC. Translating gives CSGALGRDNEQFF.

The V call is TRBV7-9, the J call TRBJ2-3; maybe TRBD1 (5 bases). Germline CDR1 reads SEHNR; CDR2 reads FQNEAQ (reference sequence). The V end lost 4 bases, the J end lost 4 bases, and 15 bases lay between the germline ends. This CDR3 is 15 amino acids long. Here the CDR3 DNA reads TGTGCCAGCAGCTCCGACGCAGGGTCTTCAGATACGCAGTATTTT. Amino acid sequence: CASSSDAGSSDTQYF.

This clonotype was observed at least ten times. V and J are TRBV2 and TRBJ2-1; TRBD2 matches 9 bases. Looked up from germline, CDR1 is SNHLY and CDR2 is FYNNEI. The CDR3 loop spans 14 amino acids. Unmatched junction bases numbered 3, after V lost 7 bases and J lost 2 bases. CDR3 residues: CASNLAGPYNEQFF. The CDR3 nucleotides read TGTGCCAGCAATCTAGCGGGACCCTACAATGAGCAGTTCTTC.

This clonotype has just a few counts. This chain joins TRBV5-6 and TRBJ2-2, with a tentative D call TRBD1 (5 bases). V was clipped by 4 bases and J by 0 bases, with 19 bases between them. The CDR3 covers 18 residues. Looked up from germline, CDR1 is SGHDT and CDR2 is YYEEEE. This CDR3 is CASSHGLTRTTNTGELFF. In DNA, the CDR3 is TGTGCCAGCAGCCACGGCCTAACGAGGACAACGAACACCGGGGAGCTGTTTTTT.

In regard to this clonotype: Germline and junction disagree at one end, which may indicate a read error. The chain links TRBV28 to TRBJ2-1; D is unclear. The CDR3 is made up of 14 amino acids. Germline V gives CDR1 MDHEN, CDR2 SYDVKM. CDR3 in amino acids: CASLSEFSFNEQLF. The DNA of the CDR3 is TGTGCCAGCCTGAGCGAATTCTCTTTTAATGAGCAGCTCTTC.

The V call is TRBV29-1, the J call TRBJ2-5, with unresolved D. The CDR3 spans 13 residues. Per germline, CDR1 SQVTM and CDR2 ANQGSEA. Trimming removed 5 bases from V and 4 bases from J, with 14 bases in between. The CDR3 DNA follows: TGCAGCGTTTCCGGGCGCGCCGTAGAGACCCAGTACTTC. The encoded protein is CSVSGRAVETQYF.

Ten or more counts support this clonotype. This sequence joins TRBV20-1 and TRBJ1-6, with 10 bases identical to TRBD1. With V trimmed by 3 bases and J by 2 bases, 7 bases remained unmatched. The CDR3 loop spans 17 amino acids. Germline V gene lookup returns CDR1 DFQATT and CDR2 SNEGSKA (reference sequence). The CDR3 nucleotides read TGCAGTGCTAGCTCTGGGACAGGGGTCGCCTATAATTCACCCCTCCACTTT. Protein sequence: CSASSGTGVAYNSPLHF.

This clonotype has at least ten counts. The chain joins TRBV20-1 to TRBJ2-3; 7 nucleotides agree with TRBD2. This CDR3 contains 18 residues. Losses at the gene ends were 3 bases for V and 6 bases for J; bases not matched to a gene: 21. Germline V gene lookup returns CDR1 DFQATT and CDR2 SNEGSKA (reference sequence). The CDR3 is CSASSTLGRTFTADTQYF. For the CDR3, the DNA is TGCAGTGCTAGTTCAACGCTCGGGAGGACTTTTACGGCGGATACGCAGTATTTT.

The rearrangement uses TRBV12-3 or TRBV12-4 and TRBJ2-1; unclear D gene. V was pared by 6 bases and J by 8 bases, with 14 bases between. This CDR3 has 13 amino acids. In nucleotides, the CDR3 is TGTGCCAGCAGAGCCGTTTACGGCGATGAGCAGTTCTTC. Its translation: CASRAVYGDEQFF.